This T cell receptor (beta chain) comes out of a study of blood T cell repertoires in COVID-19. In the study overall: The analysed material was cDNA or gDNA that came from T cells, B-cell-depleted T cells, or PBMCs.

Here immunoSEQ multiplex PCR was the method, and the copy in TCRdb shows in-frame clones only, minus some. The sample has roughly 220,000 clones; over 60% are singletons. The germline gives CDR1 KGHDR, CDR2 SFDVKD. The CDR3 has 13 residues. Trimming removed 5 bases from V and 6 bases from J, with 11 bases in between. The chain combines TRBV24-1 with TRBJ2-3; D may be TRBD2 (6 bases). Sequenced material: peripheral blood. The source is a woman aged 65 to 85 with acute or convalescent COVID-19. The DNA for the CDR3 is TGTGCCACCAGTGCCCAGAGCGGGGATACGCAGTATTTT. Its translation: CATSAQSGDTQYF.